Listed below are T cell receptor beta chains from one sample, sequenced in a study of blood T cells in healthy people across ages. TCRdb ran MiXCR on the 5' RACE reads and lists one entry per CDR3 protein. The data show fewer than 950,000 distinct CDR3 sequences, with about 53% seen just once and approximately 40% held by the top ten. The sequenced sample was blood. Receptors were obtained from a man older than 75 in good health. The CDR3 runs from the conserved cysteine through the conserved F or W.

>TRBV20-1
CSAKDPGQGPYEQYF
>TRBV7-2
CASSLGSTGWGYEQYF
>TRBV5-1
CASSLAFTGVNEQFF
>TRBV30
CAWRRQGRYGYTF
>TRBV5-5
CASSVEASPYEQYF
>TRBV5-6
CASSFPQNTEAFF
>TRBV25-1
CASSSGVAKNIQYF
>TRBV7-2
CASSLAGIVNTIYF
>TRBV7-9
CASRRQGSTNEKLFF
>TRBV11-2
CASSLARGVHGYTF
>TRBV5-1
CASSLATGLGSYEQYF
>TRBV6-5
CASSYSDRGLAEQYF
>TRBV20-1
CSASDSDVSTGELFF
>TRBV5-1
CASQGGAGETYNEQFF
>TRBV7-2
CASSPMTGRPLHF
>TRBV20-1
CSAHGPLLRAYEQYF
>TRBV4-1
CASSPPPWREGYEQYF
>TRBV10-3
CAISERGGSYEQYF
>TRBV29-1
CSVESPSDGYTF
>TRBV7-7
CASSPGTSALAEQFF
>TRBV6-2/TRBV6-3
CASSYPTGIYGYTF
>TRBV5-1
CASSFAGDTQYF
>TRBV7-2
CASSLAGAMNEQFF
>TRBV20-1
CSATGLAPHETQYF
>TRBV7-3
CASSPSGSHGNEQFF
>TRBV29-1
CSVDSDEAFF
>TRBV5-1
CASSPRGPAKNIQYF
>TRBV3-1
CASSQDPRPGEAFF
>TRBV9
CASGTSTGRTEAFF
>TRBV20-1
CSARVEGANTEAFF
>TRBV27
CASSSGQISTDTQYF
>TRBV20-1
CSAPPGQGAAGYTF
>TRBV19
CASSQTGGLYEQYF
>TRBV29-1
CSVVKGTPGNTIYF
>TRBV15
CATSRDLGDLINEQYF
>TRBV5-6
CASSLRSLGGETQYF
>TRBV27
CASSPLVGHSSTDTQYF
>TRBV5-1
CASSFSQRDRTGELFF
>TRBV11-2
CASNPRGGVNTEAFF
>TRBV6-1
CASSESSGISGEQYF
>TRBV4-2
CASSQDISTFYEQYF
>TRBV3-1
CASSQGGSANEQFF
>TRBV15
CATSTRQGSTEAFF
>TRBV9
CASSVGYPVGEQYF
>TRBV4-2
CASSLSIGYNEQFF
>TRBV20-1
CSARHSGTTFYGYTF
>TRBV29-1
CSVEDGGRENDYTF
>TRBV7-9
CASSLPTISQTNEQFF
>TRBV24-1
CATSDFSGGYNEQFF
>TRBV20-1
CSARGDTGRQPQHF
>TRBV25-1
CASSMGRESYNEQFF
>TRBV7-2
CASSLRGTGTGGSYEQYF
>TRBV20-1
CSAVGQNTEAFF
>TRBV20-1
CSARGQEQFF
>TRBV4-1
CASSHTGTSGKYEQFF
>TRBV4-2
CASSQPGEVTYEQYF
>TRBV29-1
CSSLQGNTGELFF